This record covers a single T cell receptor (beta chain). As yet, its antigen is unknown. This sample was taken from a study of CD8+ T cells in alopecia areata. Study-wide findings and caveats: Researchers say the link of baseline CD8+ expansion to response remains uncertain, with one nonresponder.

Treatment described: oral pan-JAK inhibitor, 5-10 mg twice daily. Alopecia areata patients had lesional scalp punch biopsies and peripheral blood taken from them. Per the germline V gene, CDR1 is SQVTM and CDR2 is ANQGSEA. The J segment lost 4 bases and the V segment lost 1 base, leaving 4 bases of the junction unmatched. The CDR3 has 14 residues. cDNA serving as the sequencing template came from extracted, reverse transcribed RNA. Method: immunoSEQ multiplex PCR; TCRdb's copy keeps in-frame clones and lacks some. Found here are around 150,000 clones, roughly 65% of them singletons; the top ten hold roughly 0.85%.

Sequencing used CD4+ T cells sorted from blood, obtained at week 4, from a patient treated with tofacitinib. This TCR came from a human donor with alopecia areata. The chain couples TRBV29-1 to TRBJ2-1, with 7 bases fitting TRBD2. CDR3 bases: TGCAGCGTTGAAGGCGGGGGAGCATACAATGAGCAGTTCTTC. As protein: CSVEGGGAYNEQFF.